Given below is one TCR beta chain in context. This specimen belongs to a study of control samples from healthy donors and cancer patients. Libraries were prepared by immunoSEQ multiplex PCR; TCRdb keeps only in-frame clonotypes and omits some of them. The table lists roughly 100,000 clones, about 86% of them singletons. Trimming removed 4 bases from V and 4 bases from J, with 14 bases in between. This CDR3 has 14 residues. Germline V gene data show CDR1 as MGHDK and CDR2 as SYGVNS. The genes are TRBV25-1 and TRBJ2-7, with a tentative D call TRBD2 (6 bases). The sequence was collected from a man younger than 45 in good health. Sequenced material: blood. CDR3 protein: CASSGSLAQYEQYF. The CDR3 DNA reads as TGTGCCAGCAGTGGCAGTCTAGCGCAATACGAGCAGTACTTC.